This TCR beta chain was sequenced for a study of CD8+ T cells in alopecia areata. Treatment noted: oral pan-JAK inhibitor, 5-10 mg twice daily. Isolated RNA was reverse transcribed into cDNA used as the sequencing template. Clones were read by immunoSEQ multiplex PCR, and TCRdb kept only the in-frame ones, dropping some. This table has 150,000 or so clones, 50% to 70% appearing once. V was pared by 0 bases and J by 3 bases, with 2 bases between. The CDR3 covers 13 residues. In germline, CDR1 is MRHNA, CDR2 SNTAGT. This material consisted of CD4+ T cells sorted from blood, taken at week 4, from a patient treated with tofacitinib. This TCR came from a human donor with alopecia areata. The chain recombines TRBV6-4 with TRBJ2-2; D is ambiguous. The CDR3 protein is CASSDSDTGELFF. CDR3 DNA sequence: TGTGCCAGCAGTGACTCGGACACCGGGGAGCTGTTTTTT.